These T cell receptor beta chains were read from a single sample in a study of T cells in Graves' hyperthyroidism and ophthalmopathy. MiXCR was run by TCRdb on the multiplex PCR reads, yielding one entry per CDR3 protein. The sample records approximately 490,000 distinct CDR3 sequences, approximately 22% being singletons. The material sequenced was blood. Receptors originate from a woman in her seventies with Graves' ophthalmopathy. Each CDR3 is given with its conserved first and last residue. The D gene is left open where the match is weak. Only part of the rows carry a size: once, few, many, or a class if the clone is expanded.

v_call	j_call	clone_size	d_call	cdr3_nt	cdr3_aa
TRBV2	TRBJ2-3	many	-	TGTGCCAGCAGTGACGGGGTAGGACTGGATACGCAGTATTTT	CASSDGVGLDTQYF
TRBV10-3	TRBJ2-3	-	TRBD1	TGTGCCACCGGGGACAGACAATCACTGTTCACAGATACGCAGTATTTT	CATGDRQSLFTDTQYF
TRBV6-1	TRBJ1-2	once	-	TGCGCCAGCAGCCAAGAGGGAACAGGGAGGGCTGATTTTAACTATGGCTACACCTTC	CASSQEGTGRADFNYGYTF
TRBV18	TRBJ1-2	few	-	TGTGCCAGCTCACTACAGCTAAACTATGGCTACACCTTC	CASSLQLNYGYTF
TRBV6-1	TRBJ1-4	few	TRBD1	TGTGCCAGCACCGAGGGGACAGGGGGCGTCGTATCTAATGAAAAACTGTTTTTT	CASTEGTGGVVSNEKLFF
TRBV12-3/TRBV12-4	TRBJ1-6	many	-	TGTGCCAGCACCGAGGGTGTCGGCGGTTCACCCCTCCACTTT	CASTEGVGGSPLHF
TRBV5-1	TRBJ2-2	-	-	TGCGCCAGCAGCTACGGACTGGACACCGGGGAGCTGTTTTTT	CASSYGLDTGELFF
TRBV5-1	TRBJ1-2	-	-	TGCGCCAGCAGCCCTGGCAGCCTGCGGGGTGGCTACACCTTC	CASSPGSLRGGYTF
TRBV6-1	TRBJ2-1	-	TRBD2	TGTGCCAGCAGTGACCCGACTAGCGGGAGGACGGAGCAGTTCTTC	CASSDPTSGRTEQFF
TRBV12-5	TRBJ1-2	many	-	TGTGCTAGTGGCCCTGACAGTTATGGCTACACCTTC	CASGPDSYGYTF
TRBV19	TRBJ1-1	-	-	TGTGCCAGTAGGAATCTCAGACTTCTGAACACTGGAGCTTTCTTT	CASRNLRLLNTGAFF
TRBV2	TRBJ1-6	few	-	TGTGCCAGCAGAGCGACAGTTCGTAATTCACCCCTCCACTTT	CASRATVRNSPLHF
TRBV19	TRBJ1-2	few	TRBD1	TGTGCCAGTAGTAAATTGACCACTACAGGGGCGAGCTATGGCTACACCTTC	CASSKLTTTGASYGYTF
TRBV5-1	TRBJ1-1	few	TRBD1	TGCGCCAGCAGCTTGTGGGGACAGGGGGCAAATGAAGCTTTCTTT	CASSLWGQGANEAFF
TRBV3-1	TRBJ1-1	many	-	TGTGCCAGCAGACACAGGGCTGATGGGACTGAAGCTTTCTTT	CASRHRADGTEAFF
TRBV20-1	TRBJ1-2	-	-	TGCAGTGCTAGAGATCCCTCTAACTATGGCTACACCTTC	CSARDPSNYGYTF
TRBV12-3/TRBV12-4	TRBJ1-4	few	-	TGTGCCAGCAGTTGGGGGGACCTCAATGAAAAACTGTTTTTT	CASSWGDLNEKLFF
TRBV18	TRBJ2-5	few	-	TGTGCCAGCTCCCGAAGGGGCTTTGGAGAGACCCAGTACTTC	CASSRRGFGETQYF
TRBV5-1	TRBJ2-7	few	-	TGCGCCAGCAGCTTATGGGGGGAGGCGGCCGAGCAGTACTTC	CASSLWGEAAEQYF
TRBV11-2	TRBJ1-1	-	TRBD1	TGTGCCAGCAGCCCTGGGGACAGGGTGTACACTGAAGCTTTCTTT	CASSPGDRVYTEAFF
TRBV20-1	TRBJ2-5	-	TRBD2	TGCAGTGCTAGAGTAGGGAGGGAGGGCCAGAAGACCCAGTACTTC	CSARVGREGQKTQYF
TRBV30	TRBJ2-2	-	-	TGTGCCTGGCAGGGAAGGGGCACCGGGGAGCTGTTTTTT	CAWQGRGTGELFF
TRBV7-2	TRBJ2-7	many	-	TGTGCCAGCAGCTTAGCCGGAGTCCTCTCCTACGAGCAGTACTTC	CASSLAGVLSYEQYF
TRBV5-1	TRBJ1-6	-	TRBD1	TGCGCCAGCAGCTTGAAGGACAGGTCTAATTCACCCCTCCACTTT	CASSLKDRSNSPLHF
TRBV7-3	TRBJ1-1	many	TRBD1	TGTGCCAGCAGCTTCCACAGGGGGTCCACTGAAGCTTTCTTT	CASSFHRGSTEAFF
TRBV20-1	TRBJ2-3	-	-	TGCAGTGCTTTTACCGGGGCCTCCGGCTTGACAGATACGCAGTATTTT	CSAFTGASGLTDTQYF